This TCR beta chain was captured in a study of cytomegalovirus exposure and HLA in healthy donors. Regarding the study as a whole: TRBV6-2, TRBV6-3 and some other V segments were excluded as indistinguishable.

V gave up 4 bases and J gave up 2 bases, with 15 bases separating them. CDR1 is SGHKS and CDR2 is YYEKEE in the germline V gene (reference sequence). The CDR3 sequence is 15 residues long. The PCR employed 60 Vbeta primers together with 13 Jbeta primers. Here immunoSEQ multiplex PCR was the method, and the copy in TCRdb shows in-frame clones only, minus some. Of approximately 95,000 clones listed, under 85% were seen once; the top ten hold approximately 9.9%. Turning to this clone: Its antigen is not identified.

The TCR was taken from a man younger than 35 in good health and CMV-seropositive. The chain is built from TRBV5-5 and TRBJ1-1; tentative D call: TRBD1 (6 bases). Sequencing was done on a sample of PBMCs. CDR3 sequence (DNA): TGTGCCAGCAGCATCCAGACAGGTGGAAACACTGAAGCTTTCTTT. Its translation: CASSIQTGGNTEAFF.